Only a few counts were recorded for the clone carrying this T cell receptor (beta chain). This sample was included in a study of blood T cell repertoires in COVID-19. As for the study in general: T cells, B-cell-depleted T cells, or PBMCs provided the cDNA or gDNA that served as material.

This CDR3 is 13 amino acids long. The V and J ends lost 3 bases and 8 bases respectively, with 14 bases between them. In germline, CDR1 is SGHRS, CDR2 YFSETQ. The table came from immunoSEQ multiplex PCR; TCRdb's copy has only in-frame clones and leaves some out. Of tens of thousands of clones in the sample, roughly 85% are singletons; the top ten hold 38%. The chain couples TRBV5-1 to TRBJ1-2, with no clear D. The clonotype comes from a man older than 75 with acute or convalescent COVID-19. Sequencing was done on a sample of peripheral blood. CDR3 DNA: TGCGCCAGCAGCTCGGGTTCCCCCTGGGGCTACACCTTC. It encodes CASSSGSPWGYTF.